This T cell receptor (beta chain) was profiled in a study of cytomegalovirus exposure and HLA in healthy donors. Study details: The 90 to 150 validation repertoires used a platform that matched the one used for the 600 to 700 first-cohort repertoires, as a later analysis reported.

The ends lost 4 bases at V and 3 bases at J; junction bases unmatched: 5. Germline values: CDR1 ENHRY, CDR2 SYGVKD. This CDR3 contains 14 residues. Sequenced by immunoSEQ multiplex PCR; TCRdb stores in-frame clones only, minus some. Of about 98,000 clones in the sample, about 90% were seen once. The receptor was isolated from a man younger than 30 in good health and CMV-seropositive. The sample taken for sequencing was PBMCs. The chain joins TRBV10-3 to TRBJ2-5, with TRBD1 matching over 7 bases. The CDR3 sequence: CAISAARGKETQYF. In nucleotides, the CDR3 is TGTGCCATCAGTGCGGCCAGGGGGAAAGAGACCCAGTACTTC.